This is a list of T cell receptor beta chains from one sample in a study of blood T cell repertoires in COVID-19. TCRdb's copy holds only in-frame clones and misses some; the assay was immunoSEQ multiplex PCR. Of some 230,000 clones listed, under 90% were seen once; the top ten hold 4.5% to 5.5%. The material sequenced was peripheral blood. These receptor sequences come from a woman aged 60-75 years who had recovered from COVID-19. Each CDR3 is given with its conserved first and last residue. The order of the fields is V gene, D gene, CDR3 length, clone size, J gene, CDR3 protein, CDR3 DNA. A D gene is named only where the DNA matches it firmly. Size is omitted from some rows. Given values are once, few, many or a class for expanded clones.

TRBV30	-	18	-	TRBJ1-4	CAWSGDVRRPGANEKLFF	TGTGCCTGGAGTGGGGATGTCCGGAGGCCGGGGGCTAATGAAAAACTGTTTTTT
TRBV10-3	TRBD1	13	-	TRBJ2-2	CAIRDRGTGELFF	TGTGCCATCCGGGACAGGGGTACCGGGGAGCTGTTTTTT
TRBV23-1	TRBD1	16	-	TRBJ1-2	CASSQPTGQGALGYTF	TGCGCCAGCAGTCAACCCACGGGTCAGGGGGCGCTTGGCTACACCTTC
TRBV7-8	-	13	-	TRBJ1-5	CASSLLRDQPQHF	TGTGCCAGCAGCTTACTCCGTGATCAGCCCCAGCATTTT
TRBV19	TRBD1	15	-	TRBJ1-1	CASSPGTGMNTEAFF	TGTGCCAGTAGTCCGGGGACAGGGATGAACACTGAAGCTTTCTTT
TRBV7-9	-	14	-	TRBJ1-4	CASSFFSSNEKLFF	TGTGCCAGCAGCTTTTTTTCGTCCAATGAAAAACTGTTTTTT
TRBV18	-	16	-	TRBJ2-2	CASSPSTSPPTGELFF	TGTGCCAGCTCACCTTCCACTAGCCCCCCCACCGGGGAGCTGTTTTTT
TRBV5-4	TRBD2	13	few	TRBJ2-5	CASSRDYQETQYF	TGTGCCAGCAGCCGGGACTATCAAGAGACCCAGTACTTC
TRBV7-2	-	17	-	TRBJ1-2	CASSLDRVLGAGSGYTF	TGTGCCAGCAGCTTAGACAGGGTACTAGGAGCGGGGAGTGGCTACACCTTC
TRBV19	-	14	-	TRBJ1-2	CASRISGREYGYTF	TGTGCCAGTAGAATATCCGGACGGGAATATGGCTACACCTTC
TRBV7-6	TRBD1	16	few	TRBJ2-7	CASSRTWDRSSYEQYF	TGTGCCAGCAGCCGTACTTGGGACAGAAGCTCCTACGAGCAGTACTTC
TRBV6-4	-	15	-	TRBJ1-6	CASSEIGVGGSPLHF	TGTGCCAGCAGTGAAATTGGGGTTGGGGGCTCACCCCTCCACTTT
TRBV9	TRBD2	17	few	TRBJ2-7	CASSPSAGAGSTDEQYF	TGTGCCAGCAGCCCCAGCGCGGGAGCGGGGTCCACCGACGAGCAGTACTTC
TRBV2	-	12	-	TRBJ1-1	CARQDRIHEAFF	TGTGCCCGCCAAGACAGAATCCATGAAGCTTTCTTT
TRBV5-6	TRBD2	15	-	TRBJ2-1	CASSLASGNYNEQFF	TGTGCCAGCAGCTTGGCTAGCGGGAACTACAATGAGCAGTTCTTC
TRBV5-6	TRBD1	14	once	TRBJ2-3	CASSLDRITDTQYF	TGTGCCAGCAGTTTGGACAGGATCACAGATACGCAGTATTTT
TRBV2	TRBD1	14	-	TRBJ2-1	CASRGTGNLNEQFF	TGTGCCAGCAGGGGGACAGGAAATCTCAATGAGCAGTTCTTC
TRBV7-2	TRBD2	15	-	TRBJ2-3	CASSLIGGVTDTQYF	TGTGCCAGCAGCTTGATCGGGGGGGTCACAGATACGCAGTATTTT
TRBV20-1	TRBD2	14	-	TRBJ2-1	CSASLLAGGKEQFF	TGCAGTGCTAGTCTCCTAGCGGGGGGGAAAGAGCAGTTCTTC
TRBV9	-	15	-	TRBJ1-3	CASSPEGHGGNTIYF	TGTGCCAGCAGCCCAGAGGGACACGGCGGAAACACCATATATTTT
TRBV6-1	TRBD1	15	-	TRBJ2-2	CASSEGQANTGELFF	TGTGCCAGCAGTGAGGGACAGGCGAACACCGGGGAGCTGTTTTTT
TRBV2	-	13	-	TRBJ2-7	CASSGDGSYEQYF	TGTGCCAGCAGTGGAGACGGGTCCTACGAGCAGTACTTC
TRBV19	-	14	-	TRBJ1-5	CASSIDWGRQPQHF	TGTGCCAGTAGTATAGATTGGGGGCGCCAGCCCCAGCATTTT
TRBV5-4	-	13	-	TRBJ2-3	CASSFELTDTQYF	TGTGCCAGCAGCTTTGAACTAACAGATACGCAGTATTTT
TRBV7-9	TRBD1	14	few	TRBJ1-6	CASSRDRDSAPLHF	TGTGCCAGCAGCCGGGACAGGGACTCGGCACCCCTCCACTTT
TRBV5-1	-	15	few	TRBJ1-1	CASSQTPEKNTEAFF	TGCGCCAGCAGCCAGACCCCGGAGAAGAACACTGAAGCTTTCTTT
TRBV5-1	-	15	-	TRBJ1-1	CASSLARSNRAEAFF	TGCGCCAGCAGCTTGGCCCGGTCAAACCGGGCTGAAGCTTTCTTT
TRBV27	-	15	-	TRBJ2-7	CASSTHRLGSYEQYF	TGTGCCAGCAGTACGCACAGGTTGGGTTCCTACGAGCAGTACTTC
TRBV6-5	-	15	-	TRBJ1-1	CASSYQGNANTEAFF	TGTGCCAGCAGTTACCAGGGGAATGCGAACACTGAAGCTTTCTTT
TRBV11-2	TRBD2	15	-	TRBJ2-7	CASSLAGGYSYEQYF	TGTGCCAGCAGCTTAGCGGGGGGATACTCCTACGAGCAGTACTTC
TRBV30	-	13	-	TRBJ2-7	CAWSGQLAWEQYF	TGTGCCTGGAGCGGGCAACTAGCTTGGGAGCAGTACTTC
TRBV6-2/TRBV6-3	-	16	-	TRBJ2-7	CASSAWVGLDVYEQYF	TGTGCCAGCAGTGCATGGGTAGGACTGGATGTGTACGAGCAGTACTTC
TRBV2	-	16	-	TRBJ2-1	CASSDIGQRGDNEQFF	TGTGCCAGCAGTGACATAGGACAGAGAGGAGACAATGAGCAGTTCTTC
TRBV6-1	TRBD2	15	-	TRBJ2-7	CASSELAGGIYEQYF	TGTGCCAGCAGTGAACTAGCGGGAGGGATCTACGAGCAGTACTTC
TRBV13	TRBD1	17	-	TRBJ2-3	CASSLGWDRESTDTQYF	TGTGCCAGCAGCTTAGGATGGGACAGGGAAAGCACAGATACGCAGTATTTT
TRBV5-6	TRBD1	13	-	TRBJ1-5	CASSTTGAPAQHF	TGTGCCAGCAGCACCACAGGGGCGCCCGCCCAGCATTTT
TRBV5-1	-	13	-	TRBJ2-1	CASSLAVNNEQFF	TGCGCCAGCAGCTTGGCAGTCAACAATGAGCAGTTCTTC
TRBV29-1	TRBD1	12	-	TRBJ1-1	CSVRGQGTEAFF	TGCAGCGTCAGGGGGCAGGGCACTGAAGCTTTCTTT
TRBV19	-	14	-	TRBJ1-2	CASSRGGSNYGYTF	TGTGCCAGTAGTCGAGGGGGATCTAACTATGGCTACACCTTC
TRBV6-1	-	16	-	TRBJ1-5	CASSEHSPYSNQPQHF	TGTGCCAGCAGTGAACACAGCCCTTATAGCAATCAGCCCCAGCATTTT
TRBV6-6	-	14	-	TRBJ2-1	CASVQTRGYNEQFF	TGTGCCAGCGTGCAGACTAGAGGGTACAATGAGCAGTTCTTC
TRBV6-5	-	15	-	TRBJ2-2	CASSRDTTSTGELFF	TGTGCCAGCAGTCGGGACACAACGTCCACCGGGGAGCTGTTTTTT
TRBV4-1	TRBD2	20	once	TRBJ2-7	CASSHRRVGGRQPMVDEQYF	TGCGCCAGCAGCCATCGCCGGGTGGGAGGGAGGCAGCCCATGGTGGACGAGCAGTACTTC
TRBV2	TRBD1	15	-	TRBJ1-4	CASTFLTGGREKLFF	TGTGCCAGCACCTTCTTGACAGGGGGCAGGGAAAAACTGTTTTTT
TRBV4-1	TRBD1	15	-	TRBJ1-6	CASSRPGQGYSPLHF	TGCGCCAGCAGCCGCCCGGGACAGGGTTACTCACCCCTCCACTTT
TRBV12-3/TRBV12-4	-	13	-	TRBJ1-2	CASRHRVGYGYTF	TGTGCCAGCAGACACAGGGTTGGCTATGGCTACACCTTC
TRBV3-1/TRBV3-2	-	16	many	TRBJ2-5	CASSPKGSVGPETQYF	TGTGCCAGCAGCCCCAAGGGTAGCGTGGGTCCAGAGACCCAGTACTTC
TRBV19	TRBD2	17	-	TRBJ2-7	CASSSPRLSGGPYEQYF	TGTGCCAGTAGTTCCCCGCGTTTGAGCGGGGGGCCCTACGAGCAGTACTTC
TRBV23-1	TRBD2	17	-	TRBJ2-1	CASSQRETSGSYNEQFF	TGCGCCAGCAGTCAAAGGGAGACTAGCGGTTCCTACAATGAGCAGTTCTTC
TRBV30	TRBD1	14	-	TRBJ1-6	CAWSETGQFVALHF	TGTGCCTGGAGTGAGACAGGGCAATTTGTTGCCCTCCACTTT
TRBV15	-	15	-	TRBJ1-1	CATNSGRGGWTEAFF	TGTGCCACCAACAGTGGGCGGGGGGGCTGGACTGAAGCTTTCTTT
TRBV7-2	TRBD1	15	once	TRBJ2-7	CASSLDQGANREQYF	TGTGCCAGCAGCTTAGATCAGGGGGCGAATCGGGAGCAGTACTTC